These 21 T cell receptor beta chains were all obtained from the same sample, sequenced in a study of shared clonotypes between healthy human individuals. Clones were sequenced by immunoSEQ multiplex PCR, and TCRdb holds only the in-frame ones, with some missing. This repertoire shows more than 2 million clones, roughly 96% found once; its top ten account for about 0.13%. Material for sequencing was naive CD4+ T cells sorted from blood. This sample's subset: CD45RA+ positively selected. These TCRs come from a man in his late teens or twenties in good health.

This chain joins TRBV7-3 and TRBJ2-5; perhaps TRBD2 as D (6 bases). Trimming took off 5 bases at V and 5 bases at J, with 18 bases between the two ends. This CDR3 has 15 amino acids. The V gene's germline CDR1 is SGHTA and CDR2 FQGTGA. The CDR3 loop is CASSPHSGGGETQYF. As DNA, the CDR3 is TGTGCCAGCAGCCCACACTCGGGTGGGGGGGAGACCCAGTACTTC.

The chain is built from TRBV19 and TRBJ1-2; D gene unclear. The V end was cut by 5 bases, the J end by 0 bases, with 4 bases between. The CDR3 runs to 12 residues. Germline V gene data show CDR1 as LNHDA and CDR2 as SQIVND (reference sequence). CDR3 loop: CASSVTNYGYTF. The CDR3, as DNA: TGTGCCAGTAGTGTAACTAACTATGGCTACACCTTC.

The chain couples TRBV2 to TRBJ1-3; no firm D call. Germline V CDR1 and CDR2: SNHLY, FYNNEI. V was clipped by 6 bases and J by 0 bases, with 6 bases between them. The CDR3 totals 13 residues. The CDR3 coding sequence is TGTGCCAGCAGCACCTACTCTGGAAACACCATATATTTT. It encodes CASSTYSGNTIYF.

The chain employs TRBV7-2 and TRBJ2-5; 9 bases map to TRBD2. With 5 bases clipped from V and 5 bases from J, the junction kept 15 bases outside the gene matches. Germline CDR1 SGHTA, CDR2 FQGNSA. This CDR3 is built from 17 residues. CDR3 loop: CASSLSRGGRARETQYF. As DNA, the CDR3 is TGTGCCAGCAGCCTTTCCCGTGGCGGGAGGGCAAGGGAGACCCAGTACTTC.

The chain has TRBV28 and TRBJ2-4; D is unresolved. Germline CDR1 and CDR2: MDHEN and SYDVKM. V lost 5 bases and J 5 bases, leaving 13 bases between the germline ends. The CDR3 extends over 14 amino acids. The CDR3 DNA reads TGTGCCAGCAGTCCCCCAGGCGGCCAAAACATTCAGTACTTC. This sequence encodes CASSPPGGQNIQYF.

As concerns this clone: Other DNA variants within this sample encode the same CDR3. The chain recombines TRBV18 with TRBJ2-3; unclear D gene. Germline CDR1 reads KGHSH; CDR2 reads LQKENI. CDR3 length: 12 amino acids. The V gene lost 2 bases and the J gene lost 3 bases, with 3 bases spanning the gap. DNA for the CDR3: TGTGCCAGCTCACCATCGACAGATACGCAGTATTTT. As protein: CASSPSTDTQYF. Full variable domain (missing parts from reference TRBV18 and TRBJ2-3): NAGVMQNPRHLVRRRGQEARLRCSPMKGHSHVYWYRQLPEEGLKFMVYLQKENIIDESGMPKERFSAEFPKEGPSILRIQQVVRGDSAAYFCASSPSTDTQYFGPGTRLTVL.

The chain uses TRBV5-1 and TRBJ2-1; D may be TRBD2 (6 bases). V was shortened by 4 bases and J by 2 bases, with 16 bases between the two germline ends. Looked up from germline, CDR1 is SGHRS and CDR2 is YFSETQ. This CDR3 has 16 amino acids. The CDR3 DNA reads TGCGCCAGCAGCCTCGAAGGAGGGTCCCCCTACAATGAGCAGTTCTTC. This encodes CASSLEGGSPYNEQFF.

The chain uses TRBV29-1 and TRBJ2-7; no reliable D call. Germline values: CDR1 SQVTM, CDR2 ANQGSEA. The V end lost 6 bases, the J end lost 5 bases, and 17 bases lay between the germline ends. CDR3 size: 13 residues. The CDR3 loop reads CSVASRFFDEQYF. The CDR3 DNA is TGCAGCGTCGCGTCCAGATTTTTCGACGAGCAGTACTTC.

V and J are TRBV7-2 and TRBJ1-2, with D tentatively TRBD1 (6 bases). The germline gives CDR1 SGHTA, CDR2 FQGNSA. CDR3 length: 16 amino acids. V shed 4 bases and J shed 2 bases, with 17 bases lying between them. The CDR3 is CASSSLRGAGNYGYTF. In DNA, the CDR3 is TGTGCCAGCAGCTCGCTACGGGGGGCCGGGAACTATGGCTACACCTTC.

As concerns this clone: Additional DNA sequences in this sample encode the identical CDR3. The J gene is TRBJ2-7, the V gene TRBV7-2, with D perhaps given as TRBD1 or TRBD2 (5 bases each). CDR3 size: 14 residues. Germline CDR1 reads SGHTA; CDR2 reads FQGNSA. Between the trimmed V and J ends, which lost 1 base and 2 bases, there was a span of 9 bases. The CDR3 here is CASSLGGSPYEQYF. CDR3 nucleotides: TGTGCCAGCAGCTTAGGGGGGAGCCCCTACGAGCAGTACTTC.

The chain combines TRBV5-1 with TRBJ1-2; TRBD1 matches 7 bases. This CDR3 is 13 amino acids long. Germline CDR1 and CDR2: SGHRS and YFSETQ. The V gene end was trimmed by 2 bases and the J gene end by 8 bases; junction bases not matched to a gene: 6. CDR3 coding DNA: TGCGCCAGCAGCTTACCCGACAGGGAAGGCTACACCTTC. Translation: CASSLPDREGYTF.

This clone was seen just once. The rearrangement joins TRBV29-1 to TRBJ2-7; TRBD1 matches 10 bases. Germline V lookup: CDR1 SQVTM, CDR2 ANQGSEA. V gave up 7 bases and J gave up 7 bases; unmatched junction bases: 7. The CDR3 runs 12 residues. The CDR3 is CSGRQGAGEQYF. CDR3 DNA sequence: TGCAGCGGCCGACAGGGGGCGGGGGAGCAGTACTTC.

V usage is TRBV2 and J usage is TRBJ2-7, with TRBD2 matching 13 bases. This CDR3 has 16 amino acids. V was clipped by 6 bases and J by 6 bases; unmatched bases: 11. The germline gives CDR1 SNHLY, CDR2 FYNNEI. CDR3 DNA sequence: TGTGCCAGCAGCCCCAGGGGTACTAGCGGGAGGGCCGAGCAGTACTTC. This codes for CASSPRGTSGRAEQYF.

The V gene is TRBV6-5, the J gene TRBJ2-1; 9 bases align to TRBD1. Germline V lookup: CDR1 MNHEY, CDR2 SVGAGI. The CDR3 loop spans 15 amino acids. J was trimmed by 6 bases and V by 6 bases; bases with no gene match: 9. This CDR3 is CASRTGQGWSNEQFF. The DNA for the CDR3 is TGTGCCAGCAGGACCGGACAGGGGTGGTCCAATGAGCAGTTCTTC.

The chain employs TRBV6-5 and TRBJ2-1; D is uncertain. This CDR3 is 11 amino acids long. Deletions cut 5 bases from V and 6 bases from J, with 5 bases between. Germline V gene sequence: CDR1 MNHEY, CDR2 SVGAGI. The CDR3 nucleotides read TGTGCCAGCAGTACTGCCAATGAGCAGTTCTTC. Encoded protein: CASSTANEQFF.

For this clone: Other DNA sequences in the same sample also yield this CDR3. This chain links TRBV7-2 with TRBJ2-7; the match to TRBD2 covers 12 bases. CDR1 and CDR2 (germline): SGHTA, FQGNSA. This CDR3 region has 15 residues. Trimming cost V 5 bases and J 7 bases; bases outside gene matches: 9. CDR3 region: CASSLLAGGPGEQYF. The CDR3, as DNA: TGTGCCAGCAGCCTCCTAGCGGGAGGGCCTGGAGAGCAGTACTTC.

The chain combines TRBV18 with TRBJ1-1, with 7 bases identical to TRBD1. Looked up from germline, CDR1 is KGHSH and CDR2 is LQKENI. There are 15 residues in the CDR3. CDR3 sequence reads: CASVGRGSLNTEAFF. The CDR3 nucleotides are TGTGCTAGCGTGGGCAGGGGGAGTTTGAACACTGAAGCTTTCTTT.

CDR3 in DNA: TGTGCCAGCAGCTTAGTTAGCCATGAGCAGTTCTTC. Amino acid sequence: CASSLVSHEQFF. The chain is built from TRBV7-8 and TRBJ2-1; D ambiguous. This CDR3 region has 12 residues. The V end lost 1 base, the J end lost 8 bases, and 6 bases lay between the germline ends. CDR1 is SGHVS, CDR2 FQNEAQ, per germline.

CDR3 sequence: CASSRGGKGVETQYF. CDR3 nucleotide sequence: TGTGCCAGCAGCCGCGGGGGGAAAGGGGTAGAGACCCAGTACTTC. The chain employs TRBV6-5 and TRBJ2-5, with TRBD2 matching 8 bases. CDR3 length: 15 amino acids. V shed 6 bases, J shed 4 bases, and the junction held 10 bases outside the gene matches. The germline CDR1 and CDR2 sequences are MNHEY and SVGAGI.

This rearrangement joins TRBV6-4 to TRBJ1-2; TRBD1 matches at 9 bases. This CDR3 region has 13 residues. The V gene end was trimmed by 6 bases and the J gene end by 7 bases; junction bases not matched to a gene: 6. From germline, CDR1 is MRHNA and CDR2 SNTAGT. The CDR3 bases are TGTGCCAGCAGCGAAACAGGGGGCGCTGGCTACACCTTC. Translation gives CASSETGGAGYTF.

V is TRBV6-1 and J is TRBJ1-1, with 9 bases identical to TRBD1. Germline values: CDR1 MNHNS, CDR2 SASEGT. V lost 4 bases, J lost 4 bases, and 1 base stayed unmatched. This CDR3 is built from 13 residues. CDR3 bases: TGTGCCAGCAGTGGGGACAGGGTCACTGAAGCTTTCTTT. Translation gives CASSGDRVTEAFF.